Presented here are 7 T cell receptor beta chains from one specimen sequenced in a study of Ad26.COV2.S vaccination and SARS-CoV-2 variants. Profiling relied on immunoSEQ multiplex PCR, and the TCRdb table lists in-frame clones only, not all of them. The sample has roughly 680,000 clones, approximately 88% seen once. Treatment given: around 19 received Ad26.COV2.S at low or high dose, single or two shots; a few received placebo; per-sample allocation not given. Day 63 after the first injection of vaccine or placebo was the sampling time. The material was peripheral blood, obtained in a trial of Ad26.COV2.S vaccine versus placebo. Receptors originate from a person aged 18-65 years who received the Ad26.COV2.S COVID-19 vaccine or a placebo.

CDR3 DNA: TGTGCCAGCAGCCGGACAGATGAAGCTTTCTTT. Amino acids: CASSRTDEAFF. The rearrangement links TRBV6-5 to TRBJ1-1; D might be TRBD1 (6 bases). Germline-derived CDR1 and CDR2 are MNHEY and SVGAGI. The CDR3 totals 11 residues. Trimming pared 6 bases from V and 7 bases from J, leaving 9 bases between.

The chain combines TRBV11-2 with TRBJ2-5; a possible D gene is TRBD2 (6 bases). Deletions cut 1 base from V and 5 bases from J, with 8 bases between. The CDR3 extends over 13 amino acids. The germline V gene encodes CDR1 SGHAT and CDR2 FQNNGV. The DNA for the CDR3 is TGTGCCAGCAGCTTAGCAGGAGGGGAGACCCAGTACTTC. Protein: CASSLAGGETQYF.

DNA for the CDR3: TGTGCCAGCAGCCCTGGACTAGCGGGCATCAGCGAAGATGAGCAGTTCTTC. It is translated as CASSPGLAGISEDEQFF. This rearrangement joins TRBV4-2 to TRBJ2-1; 11 bases agree with TRBD2. The CDR3 is made up of 17 amino acids. J was trimmed by 8 bases and V by 4 bases; bases with no gene match: 13. Germline values: CDR1 LGHNA, CDR2 YNFKEQ.

The chain recombines TRBV5-6 with TRBJ1-2; D unresolved. This CDR3 comprises 13 residues. Deletions cut 2 bases from V and 4 bases from J, with 9 bases between. Germline loops: CDR1 SGHDT, CDR2 YYEEEE. CDR3 nucleotides: TGTGCCAGCAGCTTCTGGGTCAGCTATGGCTACACCTTC. As protein: CASSFWVSYGYTF.

J is TRBJ2-1 and V is TRBV27, with 14 bases that match TRBD2. Germline CDR1 is MNHEY and CDR2 is SMNVEV (reference sequence). The V gene end was trimmed by 7 bases and the J gene end by 3 bases; junction bases not matched to a gene: 11. The CDR3 is made up of 18 amino acids. The CDR3 region is CASKRELGLAGGYNEQFF. The CDR3 DNA reads as TGTGCCAGCAAGAGGGAACTCGGACTAGCGGGAGGCTACAATGAGCAGTTCTTC.

The chain combines TRBV5-1 with TRBJ2-7, with 7 bases that match TRBD1. The germline gives CDR1 SGHRS, CDR2 YFSETQ. The V gene end was trimmed by 0 bases and the J gene end by 5 bases; junction bases not matched to a gene: 11. The CDR3 is 16 amino acids. CDR3 in amino acids: CASSLAGGRGTNEQYF. In nucleotides, the CDR3 is TGCGCCAGCAGCTTGGCCGGCGGCAGGGGGACCAACGAGCAGTACTTC.

The gene calls are TRBV15 and TRBJ2-3; 10 nucleotides align to TRBD1. CDR1 LNHNV and CDR2 YYDKDF come from the germline V gene (reference sequence). Germline trimming cut 1 base from V and 4 bases from J; bases unmatched to any gene: 8. The CDR3 is 17 residues long. DNA for the CDR3: TGTGCCACCAGCAGAGGTTTTGGACAGGGGGTTTCAGATACGCAGTATTTT. Translated: CATSRGFGQGVSDTQYF.